This TCR beta chain was identified in a study of blood T cell repertoires in COVID-19. Study-level background: Samples came from the United States, Italy and Spain, spanning acute and convalescent COVID-19. T cells, B-cell-depleted T cells, or PBMCs supplied cDNA or gDNA.

The table lists this clone with a few counts. Germline-derived CDR1 and CDR2 are SQVTM and ANQGSEA. V was clipped by 4 bases and J by 10 bases, with 8 bases between them. The CDR3 length is 10 residues. Per the original methods: The authors estimated nucleated cell counts from reference gene primer amplification. Produced via immunoSEQ multiplex PCR; TCRdb's table is partial and in-frame only. V, J and clone size derive from that table, while D and trimming were established from the DNA sequence. The data hold roughly 100,000 clones, with roughly 90% observed a single time. Sequencing was carried out using peripheral blood. This TCR came from a woman aged 55-69 years with acute or convalescent COVID-19. The chain carries TRBV29-1 and TRBJ2-1, with D unclear. The chain's CDR3 is CSVGLTEQFF. Written as DNA, the CDR3 is TGCAGCGTTGGGCTCACCGAGCAGTTCTTC.